This TCR beta chain was captured in a study of shared clonotypes between healthy human individuals. About the research overall: Contributing individuals were two females and a few males aged 18 to 49. Each donor had three CD4 naive, three CD4 memory, two CD8 naive and one CD8 memory plate.

Naive CD8 cells comprised CD45RO-negative, CCR7-positively selected cells, excluding terminally differentiated effector memory CD45RA+ cells. Source study methods: With immunoSEQ giving junction-only sequences and no quality scores, filtering differed. TCRdb's copy holds only in-frame clones and misses some; the assay was immunoSEQ multiplex PCR. That table is the source of V, J and clone size, and D and trimming were worked out from the DNA. This table holds approximately 720,000 clones, approximately 90% found once. Remarks on this clone: What it binds is unknown.

Findings and caveats of the study: Exclusively blood specimens were collected; tissue repertoires likely differ.

The V end lost 3 bases, the J end lost 4 bases, and 8 bases lay between the germline ends. The CDR3 loop spans 13 amino acids. Germline CDR1 reads SGDLS; CDR2 reads YYNGEE. Sequencing was carried out using naive CD8+ T cells sorted from blood. This TCR derives from a man aged 30 to 39 in good health. The rearrangement links TRBV9 to TRBJ2-1; a possible D gene is TRBD2 (6 bases). CDR3 in amino acids: CASSDGTYNEQFF. The CDR3 nucleotides are TGTGCCAGCAGCGACGGGACTTACAATGAGCAGTTCTTC. The whole variable domain, filled in from reference TRBV9 and TRBJ2-1, reads DSGVTQTPKHLITATGQRVTLRCSPRSGDLSVYWYQQSLDQGLQFLIQYYNGEERAKGNILERFSAQQFPDLHSELNLSSLELGDSALYFCASSDGTYNEQFFGPGTRLTVL.